This T cell receptor (beta chain) was captured by sequencing in a study of T cell repertoires in cytomegalovirus infection. Whole-study context: Based on public TCR beta signatures, there were indications of CMV infection and of a matching HLA type.

In germline, CDR1 is KGHSH, CDR2 LQKENI. Trimming took off 2 bases at V and 3 bases at J, with 17 bases between the two ends. CDR3 length equals 17 residues. In TCRdb, the reads were re-called with MiXCR into one record per CDR3 protein. The table lists about 920,000 distinct CDR3 sequences, less than 40% of them singletons. Findings and limits, study-wide: Ex vivo responses were dominated by HLA-C-restricted CMV-specific TCR beta clonotypes. CMV carriers having the relevant HLA were flagged by cumulative public TCR beta family frequency.

As to this clonotype: Its target is unknown.

This material consisted of cultured CD8+ T cells from PBMCs, taken from culture after CMV antigen stimulation. The receptor was derived from a human donor in good health (CMV status not recorded). Some clones in this sample may be carry-over from other donors' samples. The chain has TRBV18 and TRBJ2-1; D is perhaps TRBD1 or TRBD2 (5 bases each). CDR3 nucleotide sequence: TGTGCCAGCTCACCAGACGGGCAGGGAGTTTTCTACAATGAGCAGTTCTTC. It yields the protein CASSPDGQGVFYNEQFF. Full variable domain (remainder filled in from reference TRBV18 and TRBJ2-1): NAGVMQNPRHLVRRRGQEARLRCSPMKGHSHVYWYRQLPEEGLKFMVYLQKENIIDESGMPKERFSAEFPKEGPSILRIQQVVRGDSAAYFCASSPDGQGVFYNEQFFGPGTRLTVL.